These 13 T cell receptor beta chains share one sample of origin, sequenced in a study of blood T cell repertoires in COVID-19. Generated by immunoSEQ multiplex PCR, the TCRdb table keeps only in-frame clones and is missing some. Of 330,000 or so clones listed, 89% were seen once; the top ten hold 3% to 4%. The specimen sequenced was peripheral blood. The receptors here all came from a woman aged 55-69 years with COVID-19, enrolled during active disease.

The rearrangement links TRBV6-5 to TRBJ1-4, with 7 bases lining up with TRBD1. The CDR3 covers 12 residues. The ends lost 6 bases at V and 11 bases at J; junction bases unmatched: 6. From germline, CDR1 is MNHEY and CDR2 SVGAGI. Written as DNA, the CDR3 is TGTGCCAGCAGCAATGAACAGGGGAAACTGTTTTTT. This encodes CASSNEQGKLFF.

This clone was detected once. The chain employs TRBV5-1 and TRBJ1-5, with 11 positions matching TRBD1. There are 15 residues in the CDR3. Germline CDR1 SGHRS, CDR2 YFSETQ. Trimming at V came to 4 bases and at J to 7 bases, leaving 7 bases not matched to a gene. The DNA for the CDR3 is TGCGCCAGCAGCCCGGACGGGACAGGGGGACAGCCCCAGCATTTT. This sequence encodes CASSPDGTGGQPQHF.

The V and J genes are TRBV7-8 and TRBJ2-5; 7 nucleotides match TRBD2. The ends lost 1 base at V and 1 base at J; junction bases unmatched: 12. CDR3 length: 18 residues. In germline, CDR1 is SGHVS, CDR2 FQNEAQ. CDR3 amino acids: CASSLDRWLAESQETQYF. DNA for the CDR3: TGTGCCAGCAGCTTAGACAGGTGGCTAGCGGAAAGCCAAGAGACCCAGTACTTC.

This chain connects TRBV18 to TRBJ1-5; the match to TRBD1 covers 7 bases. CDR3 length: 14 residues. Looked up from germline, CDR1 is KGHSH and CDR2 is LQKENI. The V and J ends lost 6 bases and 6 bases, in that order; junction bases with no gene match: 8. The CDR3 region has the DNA TGTGCCAGCTCGTACACAGGGGACGGTCAGCCCCAGCATTTT. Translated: CASSYTGDGQPQHF.

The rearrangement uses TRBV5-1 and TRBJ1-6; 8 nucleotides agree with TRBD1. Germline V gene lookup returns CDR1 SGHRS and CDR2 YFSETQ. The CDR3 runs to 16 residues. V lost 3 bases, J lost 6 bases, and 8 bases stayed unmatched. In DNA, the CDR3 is TGCGCCAGCAGCTCCCACGTAGGACAGGGTAATTCACCCCTCCACTTT. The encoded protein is CASSSHVGQGNSPLHF.

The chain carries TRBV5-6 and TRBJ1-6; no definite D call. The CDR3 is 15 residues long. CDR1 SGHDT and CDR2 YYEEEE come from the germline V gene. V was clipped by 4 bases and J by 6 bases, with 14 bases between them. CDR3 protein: CASSPSGRSNSPLHF. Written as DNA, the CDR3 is TGTGCCAGCAGCCCCTCGGGGAGATCTAATTCACCCCTCCACTTT. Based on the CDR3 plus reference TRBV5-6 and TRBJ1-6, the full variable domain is DAGVTQSPTHLIKTRGQQVTLRCSPKSGHDTVSWYQQALGQGPQFIFQYYEEEERQRGNFPDRFSGHQFPNYSSELNVNALLLGDSALYLCASSPSGRSNSPLHFGNGTRLTVT.

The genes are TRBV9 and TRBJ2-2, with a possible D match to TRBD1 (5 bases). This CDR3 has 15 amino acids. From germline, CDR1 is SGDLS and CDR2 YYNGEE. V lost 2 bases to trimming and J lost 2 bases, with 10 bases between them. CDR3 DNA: TGTGCCAGCAGCGTGCAACAGGTTAACACCGGGGAGCTGTTTTTT. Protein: CASSVQQVNTGELFF.

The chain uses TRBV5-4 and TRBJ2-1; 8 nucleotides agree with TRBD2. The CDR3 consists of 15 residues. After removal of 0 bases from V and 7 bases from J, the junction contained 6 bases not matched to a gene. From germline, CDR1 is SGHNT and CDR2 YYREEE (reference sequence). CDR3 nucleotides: TGTGCCAGCAGCTTGGGCCTACTAGCGGCTAATGAGCAGTTCTTC. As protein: CASSLGLLAANEQFF.

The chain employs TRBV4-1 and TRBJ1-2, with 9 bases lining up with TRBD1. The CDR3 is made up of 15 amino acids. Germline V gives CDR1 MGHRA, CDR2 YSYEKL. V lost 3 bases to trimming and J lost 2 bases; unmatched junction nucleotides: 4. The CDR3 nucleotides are TGCGCCAGCAGCCACCGCGGGACAGGGAACTATGGCTACACCTTC. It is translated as CASSHRGTGNYGYTF.

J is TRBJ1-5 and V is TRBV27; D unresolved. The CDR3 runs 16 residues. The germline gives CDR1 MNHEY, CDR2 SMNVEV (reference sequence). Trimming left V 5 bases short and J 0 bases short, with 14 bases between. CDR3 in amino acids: CASSPRDWYSNQPQHF. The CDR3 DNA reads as TGTGCCAGCAGTCCTCGAGATTGGTATAGCAATCAGCCCCAGCATTTT.

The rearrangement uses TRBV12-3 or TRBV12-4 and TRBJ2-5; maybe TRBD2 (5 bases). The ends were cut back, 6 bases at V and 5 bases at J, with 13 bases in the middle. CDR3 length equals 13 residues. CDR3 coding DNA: TGTGCCAGCAGCCGGGATCTCGGCGAGACCCAGTACTTC. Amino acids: CASSRDLGETQYF.

The CDR3 loop reads CASSLLRTGDLNEQFF. The CDR3 nucleotides are TGTGCCAGCAGCTTATTGAGGACAGGGGACCTCAATGAGCAGTTCTTC. The chain combines TRBV7-9 with TRBJ2-1, with 9 positions matching TRBD1. CDR1 is SEHNR and CDR2 is FQNEAQ in the germline V gene (reference sequence). The CDR3 runs to 16 residues. V lost 2 bases, J lost 6 bases, and 8 bases stayed unmatched.

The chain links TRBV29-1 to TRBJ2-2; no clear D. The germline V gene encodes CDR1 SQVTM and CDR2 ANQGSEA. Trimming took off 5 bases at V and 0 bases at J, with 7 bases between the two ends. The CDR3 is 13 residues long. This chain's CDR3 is CSVQASNTGELFF. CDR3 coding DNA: TGCAGCGTTCAGGCCTCGAACACCGGGGAGCTGTTTTTT.